The 3 T cell receptor beta chains presented below share a single source sample, sequenced in a study of blood T cells in healthy people across ages. For the second PCR, which ran for 7 to 11 cycles, a sample-barcoded 5' primer and a J-beta primer mix were used. TCRdb processed the 5' RACE reads anew with MiXCR; each CDR3 protein has one entry. The sample yields roughly 2 million distinct CDR3 sequences, roughly 49% seen once. Sequencing was carried out using blood. The receptors here all came from a woman aged 40 to 50 in good health.

This clonotype has just one count. The CDR3, as DNA: TGCAGCGTGGTAGCGGGGGGGTTGCAGACCCAGTACTTC. It encodes CSVVAGGLQTQYF. This chain uses TRBV29-1 with TRBJ2-5; TRBD2 matches 11 bases. The junction had 6 bases not matched to a gene; V was cut back by 6 bases and J by 6 bases. The CDR3 contains 13 residues. Germline values: CDR1 SQVTM, CDR2 ANQGSEA.

This clonotype was detected a few times. This rearrangement joins TRBV7-8 to TRBJ2-6; 7 nucleotides line up with TRBD1. V dropped 0 bases and J dropped 0; count of bases not matched to a gene: 5. From germline, CDR1 is SGHVS and CDR2 FQNEAQ. The length of the CDR3 is 18 residues. DNA of the CDR3: TGTGCCAGCAGCTTAGCGACAGGGCTGAACTCTGGGGCCAACGTCCTGACTTTC. Its translation: CASSLATGLNSGANVLTF.

V usage is TRBV7-9 and J usage is TRBJ2-4, with D perhaps matching TRBD2 (5 bases). The V and J ends lost 2 bases and 13 bases respectively, with 18 bases between them. The length of the CDR3 is 14 residues. CDR1 is SEHNR, CDR2 FQNEAQ, per germline (reference sequence). The CDR3, as DNA: TGTGCCAGCAGCTTACTGGAAACGGGTGGGGAGCAGTACTTC. This sequence encodes CASSLLETGGEQYF.